Shown below are 10 T cell receptor beta chains from a single sample sequenced in a study of technical replicates of blood from a handful of donors. Sequencing used immunoSEQ multiplex PCR; TCRdb keeps in-frame clones, though not all of them. The table includes about 13,000 clones, over 90% detected once. Sample: PBMCs. The receptors shown here come from a human donor in good health.

The chain recombines TRBV2 with TRBJ1-1; TRBD1 matches at 7 bases. CDR3 length: 14 residues. J was trimmed by 4 bases and V by 2 bases; bases with no gene match: 4. The germline V gene encodes CDR1 SNHLY and CDR2 FYNNEI. The DNA for the CDR3 is TGTGCCAGCAGTGAAAGACAGGGTGCCACTGAAGCTTTCTTT. Its translation is CASSERQGATEAFF.

The chain combines TRBV4-2 with TRBJ2-3, with TRBD2 matching over 9 bases. In germline, CDR1 is LGHNA, CDR2 YNFKEQ. The length of the CDR3 is 19 residues. The J segment lost 0 bases and the V segment lost 1 base, leaving 11 bases of the junction unmatched. The CDR3 coding sequence is TGTGCCAGCAGCCAAGTGTTAGCGGGAGCTAGTGTAAGCACAGATACGCAGTATTTT. Amino acids: CASSQVLAGASVSTDTQYF.

The chain carries TRBV5-1 and TRBJ1-1; 10 nucleotides line up with TRBD1. V lost 5 bases, J lost 1 base, and 8 bases stayed unmatched. CDR1 SGHRS and CDR2 YFSETQ come from the germline V gene. CDR3 length equals 16 residues. The DNA of the CDR3 is TGCGCCAGCAGACCCGGACAGGGGGAAGGGAACACTGAAGCTTTCTTT. Amino acids: CASRPGQGEGNTEAFF.

V and J are TRBV5-6 and TRBJ1-2, with D perhaps matching TRBD1 (5 bases). V lost 4 bases, J lost 7 bases, and 17 bases lay in between. Germline-derived CDR1 and CDR2 are SGHDT and YYEEEE. CDR3 length equals 14 residues. The CDR3 loop reads CASSVGEGLRGYTF. DNA for the CDR3: TGTGCCAGCAGCGTGGGGGAGGGTCTCCGTGGCTACACCTTC.

This clone was found once. The chain uses TRBV5-1 and TRBJ2-2, with TRBD2 matching 7 bases. The junction had 10 bases not matched to a gene; V was cut back by 6 bases and J by 5 bases. Germline V CDR1 and CDR2: SGHRS, YFSETQ. The length of the CDR3 is 15 residues. The DNA of the CDR3 is TGCGCCAGCAAAGACCCGCTGGGGGGGACCGGGGAGCTGTTTTTT. Translation gives CASKDPLGGTGELFF.

V gene TRBV2 combines with J gene TRBJ2-2, with a tentative D call TRBD1 (6 bases). The CDR3 runs to 14 residues. The germline V and J ends were trimmed by 3 bases and 4 bases, with 9 bases remaining between them. Germline V gives CDR1 SNHLY, CDR2 FYNNEI. The CDR3 protein is CASSEGAGTGELFF. In nucleotides, the CDR3 is TGTGCCAGCAGTGAGGGGGCGGGCACCGGGGAGCTGTTTTTT.

The genes are TRBV2 and TRBJ2-3; TRBD2 matches 8 bases. CDR3 length: 14 amino acids. Germline loops: CDR1 SNHLY, CDR2 FYNNEI. The V gene end was trimmed by 1 base and the J gene end by 9 bases; junction bases not matched to a gene: 6. The CDR3 bases are TGTGCCAGCAGTGAAGGGCCTAGCGGGCCCACGCAGTATTTT. Translated: CASSEGPSGPTQYF.

The rearrangement uses TRBV11-2 and TRBJ2-3; 12 bases are a match to TRBD2. V lost 1 base, J lost 5 bases, and 7 bases stayed unmatched. Germline V gene lookup returns CDR1 SGHAT and CDR2 FQNNGV. The length of the CDR3 is 17 residues. CDR3 sequence (DNA): TGTGCCAGCAGCTTAGTGGCTAGCGGGAGGGCCATAGATACGCAGTATTTT. Translated: CASSLVASGRAIDTQYF.

This chain uses TRBV19 with TRBJ1-3; possible D gene TRBD1, 6 bases. Per the germline V gene, CDR1 is LNHDA and CDR2 is SQIVND (reference sequence). The CDR3 consists of 14 residues. V lost 7 bases and J 0 bases, leaving 10 bases between the germline ends. The CDR3 nucleotides are TGTGCCAGTACCCCACAGGGCTCTGGAAACACCATATATTTT. It codes for CASTPQGSGNTIYF.

V is TRBV10-2 and J is TRBJ1-1; D is unresolved. Trimming cost V 5 bases and J 5 bases, with 15 bases left between them. The CDR3 length is 14 residues. The germline CDR1 and CDR2 sequences are WSHSY and SAAADI. CDR3 sequence: CASSPGRGGTEAFF. The CDR3 DNA reads TGCGCCAGCAGTCCCGGGAGAGGCGGTACTGAAGCTTTCTTT.